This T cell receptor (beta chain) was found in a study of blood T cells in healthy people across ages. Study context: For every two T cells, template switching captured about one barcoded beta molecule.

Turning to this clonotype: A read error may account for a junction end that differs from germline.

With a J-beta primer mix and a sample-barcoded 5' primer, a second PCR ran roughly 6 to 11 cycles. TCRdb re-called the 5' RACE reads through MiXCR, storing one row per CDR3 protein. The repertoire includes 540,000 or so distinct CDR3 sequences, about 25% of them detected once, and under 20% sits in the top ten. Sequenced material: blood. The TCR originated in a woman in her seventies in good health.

The CDR3 nucleotides are TGTGCCAGCCGTTTACGTCTGGGGCTCGGTAAAGAGACCCAGTACTTC. It codes for CASRLRLGLGKETQYF. V usage is TRBV12-3 or TRBV12-4 and J usage is TRBJ2-5; D is possibly TRBD1 (5 bases). The CDR3 runs to 16 residues.